Sequencing of this TCR beta chain was carried out in a study of T cell responses to AZD1222 COVID-19 vaccine (dated by TCRdb to the early 2020s). For the wider study: TCR sequencing was performed for 230 to 250 trial participants, of whom approximately 200 were given two doses of AZD1222 and some 25 were given two doses of MenACWY control vaccine. Trial participants were enrolled by age into subgroups of 18-55, 56-69 and 70-plus years, and around 150, 28 and 57 TCR-sequenced participants, respectively, were included in these subgroups.

Notes on this clone: The clone's antigen remains unknown. Qualities for individual bases were not recorded, and no much larger clone is one base off.

What the research found in general, with its limitations: In the small 56-69-year group, the increase in depth fell short of significance, most likely because of low power. Conclusions about previously exposed vaccinees are limited because only six or seven AZD1222 recipients were SARS-CoV-2 seropositive at baseline. Reportedly, almost half of the unique spike-specific TCRs recognized epitopes lying outside the regions that are mutated in the B.1.351 and B.1.1.7 variants. Participants were mostly white British and included more females than males, and it was suggested by the authors that clonal diversity may have been underestimated. Because no samples from the day 14 peak response were available, repertoires could be characterized only after the peak T cell response. The whole spike protein was spanned by vaccine-associated CD4 TCRs, and dominant responses were seen in regions 160-218 and 743-854. Spike-specific TCR breadth and depth rose significantly after two AZD1222 doses compared with day 0 and with MenACWY recipients.

V is pruned by 5 bases and J by 6 bases, leaving 9 bases of the junction without a gene match. The CDR3 covers 14 residues, taking in both the cysteine and the phenylalanine. This entry keeps only the CDR3 DNA: 42 bases, framed from base 1. The germline V gene encodes CDR1 MNHEY and CDR2 SMNVEV (reference sequence). Interpreted using the paper, the time point label stands for: about 28 days (+/-7) after the second vaccine dose. AZD1222 recipients given second doses at about 4 weeks or at about 12 weeks were pooled, since spike-specific TCR depth and breadth were not found to differ between the two schedules. The vaccinee samples were drawn from two UK trials, COV001 and COV002, one of which was a single-blind randomized controlled phase 2/3 trial testing AZD1222 (ChAdOx1 nCoV-19) in healthy adults. For TCRbeta chain sequencing, PBMC samples were collected from trial participants at day 0 and at day 28 after the second dose.

The CDR3 regions of human TCRbeta chains were analyzed by immunosequencing. The source study handled its data this way. TCRs in the repertoires were compared against a reference library of SARS-CoV-2-specific TCRs that had been generated with the MIRA antigen-specificity platform. Breadth was defined as the fraction of unique TCRs that were SARS-CoV-2-associated. Depth was defined as the fraction of total T cells that were SARS-CoV-2-associated. Using the MIRA data, each spike-specific TCR was mapped to the spike region that the TCR reacts to and placed in a CD4 or CD8 class. Log10-transformed breadth and depth values were compared by one-way ANOVA with Sidak's multiple comparisons tests. The source is immuneACCESS, and TCRdb retained only in-frame sequences with V and J called. Part of the clones is not carried over; for the studies checked, unresolved V genes explain less than half of this, and the remainder is unexplained. V, J and clone size derive from that table, while D and trimming were established from the DNA sequence. Here the sample has around 180,000 clones; 70% to 90% occur a single time. About 24% of the sample is taken by the ten largest.

This receptor was obtained from an adult who received the AZD1222 COVID-19 vaccine. The V and J segments used are TRBV27 and TRBJ2-7; 8 central bases correspond to TRBD1. This specimen was peripheral blood, taken 28 days after the second AZD1222 dose. The sequenced DNA: TGTGCCAGCAGTATGAGCGACAGGGGAGGCGAGCAGTACTTC. Its coded protein is CASSMSDRGGEQYF.